This TCR beta chain was identified in a study of shared clonotypes between healthy human individuals. CDR1 and CDR2 (germline): SGHVS, FQNEAQ. This CDR3 is built from 15 residues. V was cut by 0 bases and J by 4 bases, with 13 bases left in between. Profiled with immunoSEQ multiplex PCR; TCRdb holds only in-frame clones, not every one. Of around 1.5 million clones listed, 95% to 99% were seen once; the top ten hold about 0.45%. This chain joins TRBV7-8 and TRBJ2-7; perhaps TRBD2 as D (5 bases). Input material: naive CD4+ T cells sorted from blood. Subset specified: CD45RA+ positively selected. The clonotype was recovered from a man aged 30 to 39 in good health. The DNA of the CDR3 is TGTGCCAGCAGCTTAGCGGGGATGGGGAGTTACGAGCAGTACTTC. Protein product: CASSLAGMGSYEQYF.